These 18 T cell receptor beta chains originate from one sample sequenced in a study of cytomegalovirus exposure and HLA in healthy donors. 13 Jbeta primers and 60 Vbeta primers were used for the PCR. Here immunoSEQ multiplex PCR was the method, and the copy in TCRdb shows in-frame clones only, minus some. The sample yields 6,000 to 8,500 clones, approximately 47% seen once. Input material: PBMCs. The receptor source for this set is a man aged 30 to 45 in good health and CMV-seropositive.

This clone was picked up a small number of times. The J gene is TRBJ1-2, the V gene TRBV4-3; 10 bases fit TRBD1. Trimming cost V 0 bases and J 0 bases; bases outside gene matches: 7. The CDR3 is made up of 18 amino acids. Per germline, CDR1 LGHNA and CDR2 YSLEER. CDR3 amino acids: CASSQDLGGTGANYGYTF. The CDR3 DNA is TGCGCCAGCAGCCAAGATCTTGGGGGGACAGGGGCTAACTATGGCTACACCTTC.

This chain joins TRBV29-1 and TRBJ2-5, with 11 positions matching TRBD1. The germline CDR1 and CDR2 sequences are SQVTM and ANQGSEA. The CDR3 is 15 residues long. V lost 2 bases, J lost 5 bases, and 7 bases stayed unmatched. CDR3 residues: CSVEPGQGEGETQYF. In nucleotides, the CDR3 is TGCAGCGTTGAACCGGGACAGGGGGAGGGGGAGACCCAGTACTTC.

The chain employs TRBV5-6 and TRBJ1-2; weak D call: TRBD1 (5 bases). Between the trimmed V and J ends, which lost 2 bases and 1 base, there was a span of 9 bases. In germline, CDR1 is SGHDT, CDR2 YYEEEE. The CDR3 length is 14 residues. The CDR3 DNA reads TGTGCCAGCAGCTTTTCGGGGGGTAACTATGGCTACACCTTC. It codes for CASSFSGGNYGYTF. The entire variable domain, with the rest obtained from reference TRBV5-6 and TRBJ1-2, is as follows: DAGVTQSPTHLIKTRGQQVTLRCSPKSGHDTVSWYQQALGQGPQFIFQYYEEEERQRGNFPDRFSGHQFPNYSSELNVNALLLGDSALYLCASSFSGGNYGYTFGSGTRLTVV.

This chain joins TRBV28 and TRBJ1-6; 10 positions match TRBD1. Germline V gene lookup returns CDR1 MDHEN and CDR2 SYDVKM. This CDR3 is 15 amino acids long. The V gene end was trimmed by 2 bases and the J gene end by 9 bases; junction bases not matched to a gene: 4. CDR3 sequence (DNA): TGTGCCAGCAGTTTAAGGACAGGGGGAGGTTCACCCCTCCACTTT. As protein: CASSLRTGGGSPLHF. Together with reference TRBV28 and TRBJ1-6, the CDR3 gives the full variable domain: DVKVTQSSRYLVKRTGEKVFLECVQDMDHENMFWYRQDPGLGLRLIYFSYDVKMKEKGDIPEGYSVSREKKERFSLILESASTNQTSMYLCASSLRTGGGSPLHFGNGTRLTVT.

This clone came up once. The chain uses TRBV4-3 and TRBJ2-3; TRBD2 aligns across 7 bases. V lost 5 bases to trimming and J lost 1 base; unmatched junction nucleotides: 18. CDR3 length: 19 residues. Germline CDR1 is LGHNA and CDR2 is YSLEER. In DNA, the CDR3 is TGCGCCAGCAGCTTCCGGGTCCTCCGTGTGGGGGGGGGCACAGATACGCAGTATTTT. Translating gives CASSFRVLRVGGGTDTQYF.

The rearrangement uses TRBV10-2 and TRBJ1-2; 7 nucleotides line up with TRBD1. The CDR3 is 14 residues long. Trimming at V came to 7 bases and at J to 0 bases, leaving 5 bases not matched to a gene. Germline V gene sequence: CDR1 WSHSY, CDR2 SAAADI. As DNA, the CDR3 is TGCGCCAGCACTGGGGACAGAACTAACTATGGCTACACCTTC. It specifies CASTGDRTNYGYTF.

Only a few counts were recorded for this clone. V gene TRBV14 combines with J gene TRBJ2-3; D call uncertain. V was pared by 2 bases and J by 2 bases, with 11 bases between. The CDR3 has 15 residues. Germline CDR1 is SGHDN and CDR2 is FVKESK. In nucleotides, the CDR3 is TGTGCCAGCAGCCAAAGCCCCATATCCACAGATACGCAGTATTTT. Its translation: CASSQSPISTDTQYF.

V gene TRBV7-8 combines with J gene TRBJ2-3; TRBD2 matches 7 bases. V shed 9 bases and J 2 bases; nucleotides not matched to a gene: 8. This CDR3 comprises 14 residues. Looked up from germline, CDR1 is SGHVS and CDR2 is FQNEAQ. The CDR3 protein is CASEAGRPTDTQYF. In nucleotides, the CDR3 is TGTGCCAGTGAAGCGGGGAGACCCACAGATACGCAGTATTTT. Full variable domain (outside the CDR3, taken from reference TRBV7-8 and TRBJ2-3): GAGVSQSPRYKVAKRGQDVALRCDPISGHVSLFWYQQALGQGPEFLTYFQNEAQLDKSGLPSDRFFAERPEGSVSTLKIQRTQQEDSAVYLCASEAGRPTDTQYFGPGTRLTVL.

The V gene is TRBV30, the J gene TRBJ1-5; D remains ambiguous. This CDR3 spans 12 amino acids. Germline loops: CDR1 GTSNPN, CDR2 SVGIG (reference sequence). The V gene lost 2 bases and the J gene lost 4 bases, with 6 bases spanning the gap. CDR3 in DNA: TGTGCCTGGAGTATATCGAATCAGCCCCAGCATTTT. Translation: CAWSISNQPQHF.

CDR3 region: CASTGGLRTEAFF. CDR3 bases: TGTGCCAGTACAGGGGGCCTGAGGACTGAAGCTTTCTTT. The V call is TRBV19, the J call TRBJ1-1; 8 bases fit TRBD1. CDR3 length: 13 residues. From germline, CDR1 is LNHDA and CDR2 SQIVND (reference sequence). After removal of 7 bases from V and 5 bases from J, the junction contained 6 bases not matched to a gene. The full variable domain, rest sourced from reference TRBV19 and TRBJ1-1, is DGGITQSPKYLFRKEGQNVTLSCEQNLNHDAMYWYRQDPGQGLRLIYYSQIVNDFQKGDIAEGYSVSREKKESFPLTVTSAQKNPTAFYLCASTGGLRTEAFFGQGTRLTVV.

This clone was observed a handful of times. V and J are TRBV29-1 and TRBJ1-5; D may be TRBD1 (6 bases). Germline loops: CDR1 SQVTM, CDR2 ANQGSEA. The V gene lost 5 bases and the J gene lost 4 bases, with 15 bases spanning the gap. This CDR3 contains 14 residues. CDR3 coding DNA: TGCAGCGTTCTGCCGGGACACCAGAATCAGCCCCAGCATTTT. Encoded protein: CSVLPGHQNQPQHF.

The chain carries TRBV4-3 and TRBJ1-1, with 7 bases fitting TRBD1. This CDR3 comprises 15 residues. J was trimmed by 6 bases and V by 5 bases; bases with no gene match: 12. Looked up from germline, CDR1 is LGHNA and CDR2 is YSLEER. DNA of the CDR3: TGCGCCAGCAGCTTTGAGGGGCAGGGGGTCCCTGAAGCTTTCTTT. Translated, it gives CASSFEGQGVPEAFF.

This CDR3 reads CSAGLQPQHF. CDR3 sequence (DNA): TGCAGTGCTGGACTCCAGCCCCAGCATTTT. The J gene is TRBJ1-5, the V gene TRBV20-1; D unclear. V was trimmed by 5 bases and J by 7 bases, leaving 6 bases between them. The CDR3 sequence is 10 residues long. CDR1 and CDR2 from the germline V gene are DFQATT and SNEGSKA (reference sequence).

The chain combines TRBV29-1 with TRBJ1-4, with D unresolved. Trimming took 7 bases from V and 3 from J, leaving 12 bases between them. The germline gives CDR1 SQVTM, CDR2 ANQGSEA. The CDR3 sequence is 13 residues long. The CDR3 loop reads CSATDTPNEKLFF. The CDR3 DNA sequence: TGCAGCGCAACAGATACCCCTAATGAAAAACTGTTTTTT.

The chain has TRBV29-1 and TRBJ2-5; TRBD2 might be the D (5 bases). The length of the CDR3 is 11 residues. V gave up 4 bases and J gave up 5 bases, with 8 bases separating them. Germline V gives CDR1 SQVTM, CDR2 ANQGSEA. The CDR3 loop is CSVVPGETQYF. Written as DNA, the CDR3 is TGCAGCGTTGTGCCGGGGGAGACCCAGTACTTC.

This clone was observed a handful of times. This rearrangement joins TRBV7-9 to TRBJ1-1, with D uncertain. The CDR3 covers 13 residues. V dropped 3 bases and J dropped 3 bases, with 8 bases sitting between them. Germline V gene sequence: CDR1 SEHNR, CDR2 FQNEAQ (reference sequence). CDR3 bases: TGTGCCAGCAGCTTTGGAGCCGACACTGAAGCTTTCTTT. This codes for CASSFGADTEAFF.

This sequence joins TRBV4-1 and TRBJ2-7; tentatively, D is TRBD2 (5 bases). V dropped 5 bases and J dropped 7 bases, with 21 bases sitting between them. CDR1 MGHRA and CDR2 YSYEKL come from the germline V gene. The CDR3 consists of 15 residues. The DNA of the CDR3 is TGCGCCAGCAGCAAACAGTCAATTTTACCGGGGGAGCAGTACTTC. This gives the protein CASSKQSILPGEQYF.

The chain has TRBV29-1 and TRBJ1-1; D is ambiguous. There are 13 residues in the CDR3. In germline, CDR1 is SQVTM, CDR2 ANQGSEA. Trimming pared 5 bases from V and 6 bases from J, leaving 16 bases between. The CDR3 DNA sequence: TGCAGCGTTCAGGAGGGTACCGGGTCTGAAGCTTTCTTT. This translates into CSVQEGTGSEAFF.